The source of this T cell receptor (beta chain) is a study of blood T cell repertoires in COVID-19. Clones were read by immunoSEQ multiplex PCR, and TCRdb kept only the in-frame ones, dropping some. Among approximately 170,000 clones listed, around 83% were seen once. This TCR was recovered from an older man who had recovered from COVID-19. The sequencing input was peripheral blood.

For the CDR3, the DNA is TGTGCCAGTAGCATTCGGGGGGAGAACTACGAGCAGTACTTC. Protein: CASSIRGENYEQYF. The genes are TRBV19 and TRBJ2-7; 7 positions match TRBD2. CDR1 is LNHDA, CDR2 SQIVND, per germline (reference sequence). J gave up 3 bases and V 6 bases, and 8 bases lay outside the gene matches. The CDR3 runs to 14 residues.